These T cell receptor beta chains were read from a single sample in a study of cytomegalovirus exposure and HLA in healthy donors. Here immunoSEQ multiplex PCR was the method, and the copy in TCRdb shows in-frame clones only, minus some. This table holds under 150,000 clones, approximately 84% found once. Sequencing was done on a sample of PBMCs. All receptors come from a young woman in good health and CMV-seronegative. Both conserved end residues are trimmed from each CDR3. The D gene is left open where the match is weak.

d_call	v_call	cdr3_aa
NA	TRBV18	ASSPTNKIGTEAF
TRBD1	TRBV19	ASTTDSRGRGYGYT
NA	TRBV30	AWSVMYPAEAF
NA	TRBV14	ASSPYRGQVNTEAF
NA	TRBV7-9	ASSFGNGETEAF
NA	TRBV2	ASSVIQKGAGELF
TRBD1	TRBV19	ASQGVNTEAF
TRBD2	TRBV4-3	ASTPGSAGGPGTGELF
NA	TRBV19	ASSNPARNTIY
NA	TRBV15	ATNGGGNEKLF
TRBD1	TRBV2	ASTSDRSNYGYT
NA	TRBV5-1	ASSLGQNMNTEAF
NA	TRBV7-2	ASSGDFWAGKAF
NA	TRBV2	ASSDPTQETQY
TRBD1	TRBV5-1	ASSTGQGEKLF
TRBD1	TRBV5-6	ASSLDRVGGNTIY
NA	TRBV23-1	ASSHLSLEAF
TRBD2	TRBV7-9	ASSPPGLAGAGELF
TRBD1	TRBV19	ASTRLGTGNEKLF
TRBD1	TRBV5-1	ASSLTGGGQPQH
TRBD1	TRBV6-1	ASSERYRGQFPEAF
TRBD2	TRBV9	ASSVRDYYSTDTQY
NA	TRBV7-6	ASSLDAGPYGYT
NA	TRBV5-6	ASSLGQVTNQPQH
TRBD1	TRBV28	ASSLSVGTGSIYEQY
NA	TRBV6-5	ASSYSAVNTEAF
TRBD1	TRBV27	ASSRTGDGTNEKLF
NA	TRBV6-6	ASSWSEQF
NA	TRBV19	ASTYGGRGQSGELF
NA	TRBV4-2	ASSQFAGGADGYT
TRBD2	TRBV6-4	ASSGTSGGYNEQF
TRBD1	TRBV5-6	ASIRQGISYEQY
TRBD2	TRBV27	ASWAGGPLKQF
TRBD1	TRBV15	ATSRDTGGQETQY
TRBD1	TRBV28	ASSMTGNSYNEQF
NA	TRBV5-6	ASSLATSSGANVLT